The next 14 T cell receptor beta chains were all read from a single sample in a study of blood T cell repertoires in COVID-19. TCRdb's table, derived via immunoSEQ multiplex PCR, lists solely in-frame clones and lacks some. The table has 350,000 to 450,000 clones, roughly 85% seen once. Sequencing used peripheral blood. Every receptor here comes from a young woman with acute or convalescent COVID-19.

The V and J genes are TRBV28 and TRBJ2-1; D gene uncertain. Between the trimmed V and J ends, which lost 2 bases and 4 bases, there was a span of 12 bases. The CDR3 loop spans 15 amino acids. Germline V gene data show CDR1 as MDHEN and CDR2 as SYDVKM. CDR3 sequence (DNA): TGTGCCAGCAGTTTAGCTGAGTCTCTATACAATGAGCAGTTCTTC. Translated: CASSLAESLYNEQFF.

This rearrangement joins TRBV5-1 to TRBJ2-7, with D tentatively TRBD2 (6 bases). The CDR3 runs to 14 residues. The V end lost 6 bases, the J end lost 0 bases, and 13 bases lay between the germline ends. CDR1 SGHRS and CDR2 YFSETQ come from the germline V gene. CDR3 amino acids: CASKREANSYEQYF. The DNA of the CDR3 is TGCGCCAGCAAAAGGGAGGCCAACTCCTACGAGCAGTACTTC.

The genes are TRBV5-4 and TRBJ2-7, with a weak D call TRBD1 (5 bases). Germline V lookup: CDR1 SGHNT, CDR2 YYREEE (reference sequence). The CDR3 is 13 residues long. Trimming pared 4 bases from V and 0 bases from J, leaving 8 bases between. The CDR3 bases are TGTGCCAGCAGCGCGGACATCTCCTACGAGCAGTACTTC. Its translation: CASSADISYEQYF.

The V gene is TRBV7-9, the J gene TRBJ1-2; D may be TRBD1 (6 bases). V lost 5 bases and J lost 6, with 22 bases in between. The CDR3 consists of 16 residues. The germline CDR1 and CDR2 sequences are SEHNR and FQNEAQ (reference sequence). The CDR3 sequence is CASSVRPWQGWNGYTF. CDR3 in DNA: TGTGCCAGCAGCGTAAGGCCGTGGCAGGGGTGGAATGGCTACACCTTC.

This clone was observed a single time. V usage is TRBV19 and J usage is TRBJ2-5; TRBD2 matches 7 bases. J gave up 5 bases and V 5 bases, and 8 bases lay outside the gene matches. Looked up from germline, CDR1 is LNHDA and CDR2 is SQIVND (reference sequence). This CDR3 spans 14 amino acids. The CDR3 loop reads CASSPWDYGETQYF. Written as DNA, the CDR3 is TGTGCCAGTAGTCCATGGGACTACGGGGAGACCCAGTACTTC. The full variable domain, with the rest looked up from reference TRBV19 and TRBJ2-5, is DGGITQSPKYLFRKEGQNVTLSCEQNLNHDAMYWYRQDPGQGLRLIYYSQIVNDFQKGDIAEGYSVSREKKESFPLTVTSAQKNPTAFYLCASSPWDYGETQYFGPGTRLLVL.

The V and J genes are TRBV5-5 and TRBJ1-5, with D possibly being TRBD1 (6 bases). The CDR3 sequence is 16 residues long. CDR1 is SGHKS and CDR2 is YYEKEE in the germline V gene (reference sequence). Trimming pared 1 base from V and 6 bases from J, leaving 17 bases between. The CDR3 protein is CASSLRVGARSQPQHF. CDR3 DNA: TGTGCCAGCAGCTTGAGGGTGGGGGCGCGGAGTCAGCCCCAGCATTTT. Based on the CDR3 plus reference TRBV5-5 and TRBJ1-5, the full variable domain is DAGVTQSPTHLIKTRGQQVTLRCSPISGHKSVSWYQQVLGQGPQFIFQYYEKEERGRGNFPDRFSARQFPNYSSELNVNALLLGDSALYLCASSLRVGARSQPQHFGDGTRLSIL.

This chain joins TRBV7-2 and TRBJ2-7; perhaps TRBD1 as D (5 bases). Trimming cost V 3 bases and J 2 bases, with 11 bases left between them. Germline CDR1 reads SGHTA; CDR2 reads FQGNSA. The CDR3 is 14 residues long. This chain's CDR3 is CASSFRAETYEQYF. As DNA, the CDR3 is TGTGCCAGCAGCTTCAGGGCAGAAACCTACGAGCAGTACTTC.

The chain couples TRBV5-1 to TRBJ2-2; D perhaps matches TRBD2 (5 bases). Trimming took 3 bases from V and 3 from J, leaving 12 bases between them. CDR1 and CDR2 from the germline V gene are SGHRS and YFSETQ. CDR3 size: 15 residues. The CDR3 is CASSSEHGDTGELFF. The CDR3 DNA sequence: TGCGCCAGCAGCTCCGAACACGGGGACACCGGGGAGCTGTTTTTT.

The chain links TRBV19 to TRBJ2-1; 10 bases line up with TRBD1. Germline V gene sequence: CDR1 LNHDA, CDR2 SQIVND (reference sequence). The CDR3 length is 15 residues. Germline trimming cut 4 bases from V and 8 bases from J; bases unmatched to any gene: 8. In nucleotides, the CDR3 is TGTGCCAGTAGTACCTGGGGACAGGGGATTTATGAGCAGTTCTTC. This codes for CASSTWGQGIYEQFF.

Points on this clone: Other nucleotide sequences from this sample produce the same CDR3. The rearrangement joins TRBV19 to TRBJ1-4; 11 bases agree with TRBD1. The CDR3 extends over 13 amino acids. The germline V gene encodes CDR1 LNHDA and CDR2 SQIVND (reference sequence). V dropped 4 bases and J dropped 8; count of bases not matched to a gene: 0. The CDR3 is CASSRTGGEKLFF. DNA of the CDR3: TGTGCCAGTAGTAGGACAGGGGGCGAAAAACTGTTTTTT.

This chain uses TRBV5-1 with TRBJ1-2; no firm D call. The CDR3 sequence is 14 residues long. V was clipped by 4 bases and J by 5 bases, with 15 bases between them. CDR1 and CDR2 from the germline V gene are SGHRS and YFSETQ. Here the CDR3 reads CASSPYTPDYGYTF. CDR3 nucleotide sequence: TGCGCCAGCAGCCCTTACACCCCTGATTATGGCTACACCTTC. Full variable domain (rest looked up from reference TRBV5-1 and TRBJ1-2): KAGVTQTPRYLIKTRGQQVTLSCSPISGHRSVSWYQQTPGQGLQFLFEYFSETQRNKGNFPGRFSGRQFSNSRSEMNVSTLELGDSALYLCASSPYTPDYGYTFGSGTRLTVV.

The genes are TRBV5-1 and TRBJ2-7; tentatively, D is TRBD2 (5 bases). Germline CDR1 reads SGHRS; CDR2 reads YFSETQ. The V end lost 0 bases, the J end lost 11 bases, and 18 bases lay between the germline ends. The CDR3 is 14 residues long. The CDR3 region is CASSLDDSEGSEYF. The DNA of the CDR3 is TGCGCCAGCAGCTTGGATGATTCAGAGGGATCTGAGTACTTC.

The CDR3 bases are TGTGCCAGCAGCTTAGCTGGGACAGGGGCCGAGCAGTACTTC. Protein: CASSLAGTGAEQYF. This rearrangement joins TRBV7-9 to TRBJ2-7; 10 bases map to TRBD1. The CDR3 is 14 residues long. Germline values: CDR1 SEHNR, CDR2 FQNEAQ (reference sequence). Losses at the gene ends were 0 bases for V and 6 bases for J; bases not matched to a gene: 2.

This chain links TRBV9 with TRBJ2-3, with TRBD2 matching over 9 bases. The CDR3 is made up of 17 amino acids. CDR1 SGDLS and CDR2 YYNGEE come from the germline V gene. The V gene end was trimmed by 1 base and the J gene end by 4 bases; junction bases not matched to a gene: 10. CDR3 protein: CASSVFVAGGPSDTQYF. DNA for the CDR3: TGTGCCAGCAGCGTATTTGTCGCGGGGGGGCCTTCAGATACGCAGTATTTT.